Described below is a single T cell receptor beta chain sequence and its context. The target antigen is unknown. The record originates from a study of T and B cells in COVID-19 patients. Study-wide context: The recovered patients had mostly mild to moderate COVID-19 with outpatient management. Of 20 active-infection patients, 15 to 18 carried comorbidities linked to unfavorable COVID-19 outcome. At median age roughly 30 years, recovered patients were younger than active-infection patients at less than 70.

This CDR3 has 15 residues. Germline CDR1 and CDR2: SGHVT and SQSDAQ. V lost 6 bases, J lost 7 bases, and 16 bases lay in between. Points from the study as a whole: Symptomatic-phase blood samples from mildly ill patients and early samples from severe cases were scarce.

BIOMED2 TRB-A/B primer pools were used in multiplex TRB PCR. TCRdb recomputed calls from the multiplex PCR reads with MiXCR, one row per CDR3 protein. The sample records 5,500 to 8,000 distinct CDR3 sequences, 25% to 35% being singletons. Each TRB amplification used roughly 250-550 ng of genomic DNA from blood. This sequence was found in a human donor with active COVID-19. The sequenced sample consisted of blood. The V call is TRBV7-4, the J call TRBJ1-6; possible D gene TRBD1, 6 bases. The CDR3 region has the DNA TGTGCCAGCAGGCCACAGGGAGTGGGAAATTCACCCCTCCACTTT. It codes for CASRPQGVGNSPLHF.